This T cell receptor (beta chain) was recovered during a study of beta chain features in type 1 diabetes. Regarding the study as a whole: Moderately but significantly shorter TCRB CDR3s were found in Type 1 diabetes patients in all four CD4+ subsets.

Note on this clone: The antigen is undetermined.

Expressed TCRB transcripts were sequenced because the isolated RNA had all been reverse transcribed beforehand. TCRdb's copy holds only in-frame clones and misses some; the assay was immunoSEQ multiplex PCR. Among about 650,000 clones listed, 12% were seen once. Input material: naive CD4+ T cells from blood. This sequence was found in a man aged 25 to 40 with type 1 diabetes.

As DNA, the CDR3 is TGTGCCAGCAGCCACTTGGCAGGGAGGGGAGATACGCAGTATTTT. Its translation: CASSHLAGRGDTQYF. V gene TRBV14 combines with J gene TRBJ2-3; 7 bases are a match to TRBD2. This CDR3 spans 15 amino acids. CDR1 and CDR2 (germline): SGHDN, FVKESK. Trimming took 3 bases from V and 5 from J; bases not matched to a gene: 8.